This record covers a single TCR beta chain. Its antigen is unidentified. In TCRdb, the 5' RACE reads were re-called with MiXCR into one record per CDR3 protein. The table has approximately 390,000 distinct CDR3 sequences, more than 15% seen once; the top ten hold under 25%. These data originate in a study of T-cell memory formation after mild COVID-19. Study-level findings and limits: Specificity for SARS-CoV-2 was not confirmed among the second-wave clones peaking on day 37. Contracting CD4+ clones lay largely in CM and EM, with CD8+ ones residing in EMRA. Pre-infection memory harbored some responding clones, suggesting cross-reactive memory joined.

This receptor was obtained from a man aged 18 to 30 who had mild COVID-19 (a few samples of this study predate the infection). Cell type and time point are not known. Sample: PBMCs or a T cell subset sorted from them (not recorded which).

CDR3 amino acids: CASSASGDGYTF. In DNA form, the CDR3 reads TGTGCCAGCAGTGCCTCAGGGGACGGCTACACCTTC. The chain recombines TRBV27 with TRBJ1-2; tentative D call: TRBD1 (6 bases). Germline V gives CDR1 MNHEY, CDR2 SMNVEV (reference sequence). This CDR3 has 12 residues. Trimming took 5 bases from V and 8 from J, leaving 12 bases between them.